The present entry profiles one TCR beta chain with its context. Its antigen is still unknown. CDR1 is MNHEY, CDR2 SVGAGI, per germline. V lost 6 bases, J lost 7 bases, and 10 bases stayed unmatched. The CDR3 consists of 15 residues. The data were obtained in a study of Tregs in tolerant kidney transplant recipients. Study-wide points: Few patients were studied, so findings need validation in larger groups.

Sequencing used immunoSEQ multiplex PCR; TCRdb keeps in-frame clones, though not all of them. The profile shows around 230,000 clones, 65% to 85% of them singletons. The J gene is TRBJ2-2, the V gene TRBV6-5, with 8 bases fitting TRBD1. The specimen sequenced was CD4+ T cells from blood. The clonotype was recovered from a human donor in good health. The DNA for the CDR3 is TGTGCCAGCAGCTTACAGGACAGGGAGCTCGGGGAGCTGTTTTTT. This translates into CASSLQDRELGELFF.